The 13 T cell receptor beta chains listed next were all sequenced from one sample in a study of tumor-infiltrating lymphocytes in primary liver carcinoma. Reverse transcription of about 500 ng total RNA with a constant-region primer produced TCR beta cDNA. ARM-PCR, slightly modified, supplied the TCR beta libraries through three nested multiplex PCR rounds. The two initial PCR rounds, around 11 cycles each, used TRBV1-TRBV30 forward and C-beta reverse primers. One entry per CDR3 protein, called by TCRdb with MiXCR from the multiplex PCR reads. The profile shows 90,000 to 100,000 distinct CDR3 sequences, around three quarters of them singletons. The roughly 19-32 mg bulk tissue piece was not sorted before simultaneous RNA and DNA extraction. Source material: liver tumor tissue from sampling region 5. Specified subset: tumor region T5, tumor centre. Receptor source: a woman aged 60-70 years with primary liver carcinoma and hepatitis B virus infection.

Concerning this clonotype itself: A junction end diverges from the germline sequence, so it may reflect a read error. The CDR3 DNA reads as TGTACCAGCAGCTTAAGCGGGCGAGAGCACGAGCACTACTTC. Translation: CTSSLSGREHEHYF. This sequence joins TRBV11-3 and TRBJ2-7, with D possibly being TRBD2 (6 bases). The CDR3 consists of 14 residues. In germline, CDR1 is SGHNT, CDR2 YENEEA.

V gene TRBV1 combines with J gene TRBJ2-1. TRBV1 is reported as a pseudogene. This CDR3 contains 17 residues. CDR3 nucleotide sequence: TGCACCAGCAGCCAAGAGATTTTGCGTTACTCCTACAATGAGCAGTTCTTC. Amino acid sequence: CTSSQEILRYSYNEQFF.

The chain has TRBV7-3 and TRBJ2-3, with D possibly matching TRBD1 (6 bases). Trimming cost V 4 bases and J 6 bases, with 20 bases left between them. CDR1 SGHTA and CDR2 FQGTGA come from the germline V gene. The CDR3 totals 16 residues. The chain's CDR3 is CASSSTGTWARDTQYF. The CDR3 DNA reads as TGTGCCAGCAGCTCGACCGGGACATGGGCGAGGGATACGCAGTATTTT.

This clonotype was counted between two and nine times. A read error may be the cause here, since a much bigger clone is one base away. The chain is built from TRBV28 and TRBJ2-3; D gene uncertain. Germline V lookup: CDR1 MDHEN, CDR2 SYDVKM. The CDR3 is 13 residues long. The CDR3, as DNA: TGTGCCAGCAGTTCCCCCAGCATAGATACGCAGTATTTT. Translating gives CASSSPSIDTQYF. The full variable domain, its missing parts supplied by reference TRBV28 and TRBJ2-3, is DVKVTQSSRYLVKRTGEKVFLECVQDMDHENMFWYRQDPGLGLRLIYFSYDVKMKEKGDIPEGYSVSREKKERFSLILESASTNQTSMYLCASSSPSIDTQYFGPGTRLTVL.

About this clonotype: This may arise from a read error, as a much more abundant clone is one base away. V is TRBV7-9 and J is TRBJ1-1, with 7 bases that match TRBD1. The CDR3 runs 13 residues. CDR1 is SEHNR and CDR2 is FQNEAQ in the germline V gene (reference sequence). V trimming: 8 bases; J trimming: 7 bases; junction bases outside the gene matches: 10. The CDR3 region is CASCQKRDSEAFF. In nucleotides, the CDR3 is TGTGCCAGCTGCCAAAAAAGGGACAGTGAAGCTTTCTTT.

Concerning this clonotype: Given a much more abundant clone one base away, this may be a read error. The CDR3 DNA is TGTGCCAGGAGCCGAAGGGGGCGGGATGCTTTCTTT. Translation: CARSRRGRDAFF. This chain links TRBV28 with TRBJ1-1; the match to TRBD1 covers 7 bases. The CDR3 consists of 12 residues. Trimming removed 9 bases from V and 11 bases from J; junction bases left unmatched: 12. In germline, CDR1 is MDHEN, CDR2 SYDVKM. The variable domain in full, with the rest retrieved from reference TRBV28 and TRBJ1-1, is DVKVTQSSRYLVKRTGEKVFLECVQDMDHENMFWYRQDPGLGLRLIYFSYDVKMKEKGDIPEGYSVSREKKERFSLILESASTNQTSMYLCARSRRGRDAFFGQGTRLTVV.

The chain uses TRBV29-1 and TRBJ2-4; tentatively, D is TRBD1 (6 bases). The V and J ends lost 8 bases and 9 bases respectively, with 17 bases between them. Per the germline V gene, CDR1 is SQVTM and CDR2 is ANQGSEA. The CDR3 is 12 amino acids. The CDR3 DNA reads as TGCAGCATTAGGACAGCGCAGGGCATTCAGTACTTC. Its translation is CSIRTAQGIQYF. The variable domain in full, with the rest retrieved from reference TRBV29-1 and TRBJ2-4, is SAVISQKPSRDICQRGTSLTIQCQVDSQVTMMFWYRQQPGQSLTLIATANQGSEATYESGFVIDKFPISRPNLTFSTLTVSNMSPEDSSIYLCSIRTAQGIQYFGAGTRLSVL.

As to this clonotype: At one of its ends the junction is not consistent with the germline gene, which may arise from a read error. This chain connects TRBV6-4 to TRBJ2-1, with a possible D match to TRBD2 (6 bases). The germline V gene has CDR1 MRHNA and CDR2 SNTAGT. CDR3 length: 15 amino acids. In nucleotides, the CDR3 is TGTGCCGGCAGTGACTCGGGGGACTCCTACAATGAGCAGTTCTTC. Residues: CAGSDSGDSYNEQFF.

In DNA form, the CDR3 reads TGTGCCAGCAGGAGTAACGTGTCCTACGAGCAGTACTTC. Its protein product is CASRSNVSYEQYF. This chain connects TRBV12-3 or TRBV12-4 to TRBJ2-7; D not certain. The CDR3 contains 13 residues. V lost 6 bases, J lost 1 base, and 10 bases lay in between.

V gene TRBV9 combines with J gene TRBJ2-2; 14 positions match TRBD2. The junction had 5 bases not matched to a gene; V was cut back by 5 bases and J by 2 bases. This CDR3 is built from 17 residues. The germline V gene has CDR1 SGDLS and CDR2 YYNGEE. The CDR3: CASRAGTSGSNTGELFF. The CDR3 DNA reads as TGTGCCAGCAGAGCCGGGACTAGCGGGAGTAACACCGGGGAGCTGTTTTTT.

V and J are TRBV12-3 or TRBV12-4 and TRBJ2-7; possibly TRBD1 for D (6 bases). The CDR3 runs to 13 residues. Trimming removed 6 bases at V and 13 bases at J, with 22 bases between. In DNA form, the CDR3 reads TGTGCCAGCAGCCAGATACTGGGGGCTGCGCAATACGTC. Translating it yields CASSQILGAAQYV.

The chain couples TRBV19 to TRBJ2-7; 12 bases align to TRBD2. The CDR3 covers 14 residues. J was trimmed by 0 bases and V by 7 bases; bases with no gene match: 1. In germline, CDR1 is LNHDA, CDR2 SQIVND (reference sequence). The CDR3 reads CASKTSGSSYEQYF. The DNA for the CDR3 is TGTGCCAGTAAGACTAGCGGGAGCTCCTACGAGCAGTACTTC.

About this clonotype: Because it lacks the conserved phenylalanine or tryptophan at the end, this CDR3 is likely a read error. The chain couples TRBV11-2 to TRBJ2-3; unclear D gene. Germline V gene data show CDR1 as SGHAT and CDR2 as FQNNGV. The CDR3 runs 13 residues. The CDR3 loop reads CAISSDRGDTQYL. The CDR3 region has the DNA TGTGCCATCAGCTCAGATCGAGGAGATACGCAGTATCTT.